One and the same sample provided the 23 T cell receptor beta chains below, sequenced in a study of blood T cell repertoires in COVID-19. Using immunoSEQ multiplex PCR, the repertoire was profiled, and TCRdb retains in-frame clones only, with some absent. The sample has 270,000 or so clones; about four fifths are singletons. Material for sequencing was peripheral blood. The receptor set was obtained from a woman aged 18 to 35 with acute or convalescent COVID-19.

The chain couples TRBV6-2 or TRBV6-3 to TRBJ2-3, with no clear D. The CDR3 length is 13 residues. CDR1 MNHEY and CDR2 SVGEGT come from the germline V gene. Trimming took off 6 bases at V and 4 bases at J, with 11 bases between the two ends. CDR3 protein: CASSRQIADTQYF. The CDR3 DNA reads as TGTGCCAGCAGCCGACAAATCGCAGATACGCAGTATTTT.

The chain combines TRBV6-5 with TRBJ1-1; D ambiguous. The germline gives CDR1 MNHEY, CDR2 SVGAGI. V lost 0 bases and J 8 bases, leaving 13 bases between the germline ends. CDR3 length: 14 residues. This CDR3 reads CASSYSLIEVEAFF. The CDR3 region has the DNA TGTGCCAGCAGTTACTCCTTAATAGAGGTGGAAGCTTTCTTT.

This chain links TRBV10-3 with TRBJ1-2; D gene uncertain. This CDR3 spans 11 amino acids. Trimming removed 3 bases at V and 6 bases at J, with 5 bases between. The V gene's germline CDR1 is ENHRY and CDR2 SYGVKD. The CDR3 DNA sequence: TGTGCCATCAGTGACGGTGATGGCTACACCTTC. Translated, it gives CAISDGDGYTF.

This clone was seen a handful of times. In the same sample, other DNA sequences code for this CDR3. This chain connects TRBV7-2 to TRBJ2-7; 7 positions agree with TRBD2. The CDR3 has 13 amino acids. After removal of 0 bases from V and 4 bases from J, the junction contained 0 bases not matched to a gene. The V gene's germline CDR1 is SGHTA and CDR2 FQGNSA. The CDR3 region is CASSLAGGYEQYF. CDR3 DNA sequence: TGTGCCAGCAGCTTAGCGGGAGGGTACGAGCAGTACTTC. The full variable domain, rest sourced from reference TRBV7-2 and TRBJ2-7, is GAGVSQSPSNKVTEKGKDVELRCDPISGHTALYWYRQSLGQGLEFLIYFQGNSAPDKSGLPSDRFSAERTGGSVSTLTIQRTQQEDSAVYLCASSLAGGYEQYFGPGTRLTVT.

This chain uses TRBV30 with TRBJ1-2, with TRBD1 matching 7 bases. Germline V gives CDR1 GTSNPN, CDR2 SVGIG (reference sequence). The CDR3 runs to 13 residues. With 8 bases clipped from V and 7 bases from J, the junction kept 13 bases outside the gene matches. CDR3 amino acids: CAHAGTEGSGYTF. The CDR3 coding sequence is TGTGCCCACGCCGGGACAGAAGGAAGTGGCTACACCTTC.

The chain employs TRBV6-1 and TRBJ1-1; 9 bases align to TRBD1. The J segment lost 0 bases and the V segment lost 8 bases, leaving 1 base of the junction unmatched. The CDR3 has 13 amino acids. Germline V CDR1 and CDR2: MNHNS, SASEGT. The CDR3 protein is CASGTGMNTEAFF. The CDR3 DNA reads TGTGCCAGCGGGACAGGGATGAACACTGAAGCTTTCTTT.

This clone was seen a single time. This chain uses TRBV5-5 with TRBJ2-7; 8 nucleotides agree with TRBD2. With V trimmed by 4 bases and J by 0 bases, 6 bases remained unmatched. This CDR3 has 15 residues. The germline CDR1 and CDR2 sequences are SGHKS and YYEKEE (reference sequence). In DNA, the CDR3 is TGTGCCAGCAGCCCGGGACTAGGGTACTCCTACGAGCAGTACTTC. As protein: CASSPGLGYSYEQYF. The variable domain in full, completed from reference TRBV5-5 and TRBJ2-7, reads DAGVTQSPTHLIKTRGQQVTLRCSPISGHKSVSWYQQVLGQGPQFIFQYYEKEERGRGNFPDRFSARQFPNYSSELNVNALLLGDSALYLCASSPGLGYSYEQYFGPGTRLTVT.

CDR3 sequence: CATLGSGNTEAFF. CDR3 nucleotides: TGTGCCACCCTCGGGAGCGGGAACACTGAAGCTTTCTTT. The chain joins TRBV18 to TRBJ1-1; unclear D gene. The germline CDR1 and CDR2 sequences are KGHSH and LQKENI. Trimming took off 10 bases at V and 1 base at J, with 13 bases between the two ends. The CDR3 is 13 amino acids.

V and J are TRBV9 and TRBJ2-1, with a weak D call TRBD2 (6 bases). V lost 0 bases, J lost 8 bases, and 15 bases lay in between. This CDR3 contains 15 residues. CDR1 is SGDLS, CDR2 YYNGEE, per germline. As DNA, the CDR3 is TGTGCCAGCAGCGTAGGTAATCTAGCGAGGGATGAGCAGTTCTTC. Translated, it gives CASSVGNLARDEQFF.

This clone was recorded a few times. The chain carries TRBV3-1 (or the pseudogene TRBV3-2) and TRBJ1-1, with D unclear. The CDR3 spans 12 residues. V gave up 4 bases and J gave up 0 bases, with 3 bases separating them. Germline values: CDR1 LGHDT, CDR2 YNNKEL (reference sequence). CDR3 sequence (DNA): TGTGCCAGCAGCCTCATGAACACTGAAGCTTTCTTT. Translating gives CASSLMNTEAFF.

This clone was picked up a small number of times. This rearrangement joins TRBV12-3 or TRBV12-4 to TRBJ1-2, with a possible D match to TRBD1 (6 bases). The CDR3 covers 13 residues. Trimming removed 6 bases from V and 4 bases from J, with 12 bases in between. The CDR3, as DNA: TGTGCCAGCAGCGTGGACAGCGGCTATGGCTACACCTTC. Encoded protein: CASSVDSGYGYTF.

This clone was observed a few times. Within the sample, other DNA sequences also encode this same CDR3. The gene calls are TRBV27 and TRBJ2-3; D not certain. This CDR3 spans 13 amino acids. The germline gives CDR1 MNHEY, CDR2 SMNVEV (reference sequence). Trimming left V 5 bases short and J 0 bases short, with 6 bases between. CDR3 nucleotide sequence: TGTGCCAGCAGTCTCAGTAGCACAGATACGCAGTATTTT. Translation gives CASSLSSTDTQYF.

V and J are TRBV2 and TRBJ2-7; D not resolved. This CDR3 region has 14 residues. The V end was cut by 3 bases, the J end by 0 bases, with 9 bases between. The germline CDR1 and CDR2 sequences are SNHLY and FYNNEI. Here the CDR3 reads CASSDGPPSYEQYF. In DNA form, the CDR3 reads TGTGCCAGCAGTGATGGGCCGCCCTCCTACGAGCAGTACTTC.

This rearrangement joins TRBV28 to TRBJ2-7, with 7 bases lining up with TRBD1. Germline CDR1 reads MDHEN; CDR2 reads SYDVKM. This CDR3 is 13 amino acids long. V was pared by 5 bases and J by 8 bases, with 9 bases of the junction left unmatched. CDR3 DNA: TGTGCCAGCAGTCCCCCGGGACAGTATCAGCAGTACTTC. Translating it yields CASSPPGQYQQYF.

The V call is TRBV19, the J call TRBJ1-1; no clear D gene. Germline V CDR1 and CDR2: LNHDA, SQIVND (reference sequence). This CDR3 is built from 13 residues. V lost 5 bases to trimming and J lost 1 base, with 8 bases between them. This chain's CDR3 is CASSPRWNTEAFF. The CDR3 bases are TGTGCCAGTAGTCCGAGGTGGAACACTGAAGCTTTCTTT.

The chain joins TRBV7-2 to TRBJ2-3, with a possible D match to TRBD2 (5 bases). The CDR3 spans 16 residues. V was cut by 5 bases and J by 1 base, with 16 bases left in between. Germline CDR1 is SGHTA and CDR2 is FQGNSA. In DNA form, the CDR3 reads TGTGCCAGCAGCGGGCTAGCTAAGGATGGCACAGATACGCAGTATTTT. Amino acid sequence: CASSGLAKDGTDTQYF.

The V gene is TRBV3-1 (or the pseudogene TRBV3-2), the J gene TRBJ2-1; a weak D match, TRBD2 (5 bases). The length of the CDR3 is 14 residues. CDR1 and CDR2 (germline): LGHDT, YNNKEL (reference sequence). V was trimmed by 4 bases and J by 7 bases, leaving 14 bases between them. DNA for the CDR3: TGTGCCAGCAGCCTAACTTCAGCGGTTAATGAGCAGTTCTTC. Protein: CASSLTSAVNEQFF.

The chain couples TRBV12-5 to TRBJ2-5, with TRBD1 matching 7 bases. Unmatched junction bases numbered 5, after V lost 5 bases and J lost 2 bases. This CDR3 spans 14 amino acids. Germline V CDR1 and CDR2: LGHNT, FRNRAP. CDR3 nucleotide sequence: TGTGCTAGTGGTACCGGACAGGTTCAAGAGACCCAGTACTTC. Amino acids: CASGTGQVQETQYF.

The chain joins TRBV30 to TRBJ1-1, with D perhaps matching TRBD1 (6 bases). Trimming pared 5 bases from V and 6 bases from J, leaving 13 bases between. This CDR3 is 12 amino acids long. Germline V gene sequence: CDR1 GTSNPN, CDR2 SVGIG (reference sequence). CDR3 sequence reads: CAWETGFAEAFF. Written as DNA, the CDR3 is TGTGCCTGGGAAACAGGGTTCGCTGAAGCTTTCTTT.

This clone was picked up one time. In DNA form, the CDR3 reads TGCGCCAGCAGCCAAGCCGCCGGGACAGGGGCGGCCGAGCAGTACTTC. Protein sequence: CASSQAAGTGAAEQYF. The chain combines TRBV4-3 with TRBJ2-7, with TRBD1 identical over 10 bases. The CDR3 is made up of 16 amino acids. The germline V gene encodes CDR1 LGHNA and CDR2 YSLEER. With V trimmed by 1 base and J by 6 bases, 9 bases remained unmatched.

The chain uses TRBV6-2 or TRBV6-3 and TRBJ2-1; 9 positions match TRBD2. Germline CDR1 and CDR2: MNHEY and SVGEGT. This CDR3 has 15 residues. Unmatched junction bases numbered 6, after V lost 2 bases and J lost 7 bases. CDR3 nucleotide sequence: TGTGCCAGCAGTTACCTTAGCGGGAGTAGGAATGAGCAGTTCTTC. Amino acid sequence: CASSYLSGSRNEQFF.

For the CDR3, the DNA is TGTGCCACCAGTCGGACAGGGACCGTCTATGGCTACACCTTC. It codes for CATSRTGTVYGYTF. The chain combines TRBV15 with TRBJ1-2, with 8 bases that match TRBD1. The junction had 7 bases not matched to a gene; V was cut back by 6 bases and J by 4 bases. The CDR3 length is 14 residues. The germline V gene has CDR1 LNHNV and CDR2 YYDKDF (reference sequence). The full variable domain, in which reference TRBV15 and TRBJ1-2 provide the parts outside the CDR3, is DAMVIQNPRYQVTQFGKPVTLSCSQTLNHNVMYWYQQKSSQAPKLLFHYYDKDFNNEADTPDNFQSRRPNTSFCFLDIRSPGLGDTAMYLCATSRTGTVYGYTFGSGTRLTVV.

The chain is built from TRBV7-9 and TRBJ2-7, with TRBD1 matching 10 bases. Trimming took 4 bases from V and 2 from J; bases not matched to a gene: 14. The CDR3 extends over 18 amino acids. Per the germline V gene, CDR1 is SEHNR and CDR2 is FQNEAQ (reference sequence). CDR3 coding DNA: TGTGCCAGCAGCTCCAATAGCCTTACCGGGACAGGGGCCTACGAGCAGTACTTC. This sequence encodes CASSSNSLTGTGAYEQYF.